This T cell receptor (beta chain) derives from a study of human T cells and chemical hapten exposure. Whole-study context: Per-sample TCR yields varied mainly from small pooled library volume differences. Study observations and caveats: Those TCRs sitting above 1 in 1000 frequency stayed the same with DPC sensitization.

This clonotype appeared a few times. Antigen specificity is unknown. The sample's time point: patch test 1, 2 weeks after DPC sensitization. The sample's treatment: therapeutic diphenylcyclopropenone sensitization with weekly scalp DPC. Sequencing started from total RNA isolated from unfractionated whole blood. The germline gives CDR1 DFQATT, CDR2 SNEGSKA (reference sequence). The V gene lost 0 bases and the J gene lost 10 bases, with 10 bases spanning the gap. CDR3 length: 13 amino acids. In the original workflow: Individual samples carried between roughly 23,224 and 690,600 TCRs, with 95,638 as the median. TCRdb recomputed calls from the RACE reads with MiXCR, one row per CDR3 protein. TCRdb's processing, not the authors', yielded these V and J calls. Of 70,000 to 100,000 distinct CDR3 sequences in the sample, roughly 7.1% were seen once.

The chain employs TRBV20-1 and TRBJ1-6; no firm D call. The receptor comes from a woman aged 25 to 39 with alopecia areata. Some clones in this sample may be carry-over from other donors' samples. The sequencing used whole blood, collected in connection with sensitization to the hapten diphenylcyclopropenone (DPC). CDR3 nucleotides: TGCAGTGCTAGAGAACCGGACGGATCACCCCTCCACTTT. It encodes CSAREPDGSPLHF.